The 10 T cell receptor beta chains presented below share a single source sample, sequenced in a study of T-cell reconstitution after alpha-beta-depleted transplantation in children. TCRbeta library construction was performed incorporating unique molecular identifiers. MiXCR, run by TCRdb on the PCR reads, gives a single entry per CDR3 protein. The sample holds about 600,000 distinct CDR3 sequences, more than 9% seen once. This specimen consisted of PBMCs from the stem cell graft donor, obtained from the stem cell graft. The source of these receptors is a human donor who donated a stem cell graft to a child with acute myeloid leukemia.

The chain has TRBV12-3 or TRBV12-4 and TRBJ2-3, with 7 bases matching TRBD2. The CDR3 contains 16 residues. With V trimmed by 2 bases and J by 5 bases, 10 bases remained unmatched. The CDR3 reads CASSLWAGDRQDTQYF. Here the CDR3 DNA reads TGTGCCAGCAGTTTATGGGCGGGAGATCGCCAAGATACGCAGTATTTT.

This clonotype came up a few times. The chain is built from TRBV7-9 and TRBJ2-2; D ambiguous. V was shortened by 4 bases and J by 1 base, with 13 bases between the two germline ends. The CDR3 covers 16 residues. Germline CDR1 is SEHNR and CDR2 is FQNEAQ (reference sequence). The CDR3 loop is CASSSPETLNTGELFF. The CDR3 bases are TGTGCCAGCAGCTCCCCAGAGACTCTGAACACCGGGGAGCTGTTTTTT.

Many counts were recorded for this clonotype. The V gene is TRBV4-3, the J gene TRBJ2-1; D is ambiguous. Per the germline V gene, CDR1 is LGHNA and CDR2 is YSLEER. V lost 1 base to trimming and J lost 0 bases, with 4 bases between them. This CDR3 contains 14 residues. Here the CDR3 reads CASSQGVSYNEQFF. In DNA form, the CDR3 reads TGCGCCAGCAGCCAAGGGGTCTCCTACAATGAGCAGTTCTTC.

This clonotype was observed at least ten times. The chain employs TRBV5-1 and TRBJ2-7, with a weak D call TRBD2 (6 bases). V was pared by 2 bases and J by 4 bases, with 19 bases between. The CDR3 has 16 residues. Germline CDR1 reads SGHRS; CDR2 reads YFSETQ. The CDR3 spells CASSLVSGTGGYEQYF. The CDR3 DNA is TGCGCCAGCAGCTTAGTATCCGGTACAGGAGGGTACGAGCAGTACTTC.

In this sample, this clonotype turned up a few times. The chain is built from TRBV29-1 and TRBJ2-2, with TRBD1 matching 7 bases. V lost 7 bases, J lost 5 bases, and 10 bases stayed unmatched. Germline CDR1 reads SQVTM; CDR2 reads ANQGSEA. The CDR3 extends over 14 amino acids. CDR3 residues: CSANLQGWTGELFF. The CDR3 nucleotides are TGCAGCGCGAACCTACAGGGGTGGACCGGGGAGCTGTTTTTT.

This clonotype was observed a few times. The V and J genes are TRBV29-1 and TRBJ2-7; 7 nucleotides agree with TRBD1. The CDR3 covers 13 residues. The V gene's germline CDR1 is SQVTM and CDR2 ANQGSEA. V lost 8 bases and J lost 1; bases outside the gene matches: 8. The CDR3 reads CSYSGTASYEQYF. The DNA for the CDR3 is TGCAGCTACTCCGGGACAGCATCCTACGAGCAGTACTTC.

Note on this clonotype: This may be a read error, as it is one base from a much larger clone. Because it lacks the conserved phenylalanine or tryptophan at the end, this CDR3 is likely a read error. This chain connects TRBV9 to TRBJ2-1; D is unclear. The ends were cut back, 4 bases at V and 5 bases at J, with 16 bases in the middle. Per germline, CDR1 SGDLS and CDR2 YYNGEE. The CDR3 has 15 amino acids. The CDR3 sequence: CASSPRTSQDNEQFL. The CDR3 DNA sequence: TGTGCCAGCAGCCCACGGACCAGCCAGGACAATGAGCAGTTCCTC.

This clonotype was counted many times. The chain links TRBV29-1 to TRBJ2-3; D remains ambiguous. Looked up from germline, CDR1 is SQVTM and CDR2 is ANQGSEA. Trimming pared 6 bases from V and 6 bases from J, leaving 7 bases between. The CDR3 has 10 residues. CDR3 sequence reads: CSVAGDTQYF. CDR3 sequence (DNA): TGCAGCGTCGCCGGGGATACGCAGTATTTT.

In its sample, this clonotype was seen many times. The CDR3 reads CASTREGSDYEQYF. CDR3 bases: TGTGCCAGCACCCGCGAGGGCTCTGACTACGAGCAGTACTTC. The rearrangement uses TRBV5-6 and TRBJ2-7, with D perhaps matching TRBD2 (5 bases). CDR1 is SGHDT, CDR2 YYEEEE, per germline. CDR3 size: 14 residues. V lost 6 bases, J lost 3 bases, and 16 bases lay in between.

The gene calls are TRBV19 and TRBJ1-4; possibly TRBD1 for D (5 bases). Trimming removed 5 bases at V and 13 bases at J, with 11 bases between. Per the germline V gene, CDR1 is LNHDA and CDR2 is SQIVND (reference sequence). This CDR3 is 11 amino acids long. The CDR3 region is CASSSQGGLFF. CDR3 bases: TGTGCCAGTAGTTCGCAGGGAGGACTGTTTTTT. Drawing the rest from reference TRBV19 and TRBJ1-4, the complete variable domain is DGGITQSPKYLFRKEGQNVTLSCEQNLNHDAMYWYRQDPGQGLRLIYYSQIVNDFQKGDIAEGYSVSREKKESFPLTVTSAQKNPTAFYLCASSSQGGLFFGSGTQLSVL.